This T cell receptor (beta chain) was sequenced during a study of control samples from healthy donors and cancer patients. In germline, CDR1 is LNHDA, CDR2 SQIVND (reference sequence). The CDR3 runs to 14 residues. J was trimmed by 4 bases and V by 10 bases; bases with no gene match: 8. Sequenced by immunoSEQ multiplex PCR; TCRdb stores in-frame clones only, minus some. In the table there are fewer than 95,000 clones, around nine tenths of which are singletons. The receptor's source is a man aged 25-45 years in good health. The sample consisted of blood. This rearrangement joins TRBV19 to TRBJ2-1; 9 bases agree with TRBD2. The CDR3 region has the DNA TGTGCCACCCGAGGAAGCGGGGGGTACAATGAGCAGTTCTTC. Translated: CATRGSGGYNEQFF. The whole variable domain, filled in from reference TRBV19 and TRBJ2-1, reads DGGITQSPKYLFRKEGQNVTLSCEQNLNHDAMYWYRQDPGQGLRLIYYSQIVNDFQKGDIAEGYSVSREKKESFPLTVTSAQKNPTAFYLCATRGSGGYNEQFFGPGTRLTVL.